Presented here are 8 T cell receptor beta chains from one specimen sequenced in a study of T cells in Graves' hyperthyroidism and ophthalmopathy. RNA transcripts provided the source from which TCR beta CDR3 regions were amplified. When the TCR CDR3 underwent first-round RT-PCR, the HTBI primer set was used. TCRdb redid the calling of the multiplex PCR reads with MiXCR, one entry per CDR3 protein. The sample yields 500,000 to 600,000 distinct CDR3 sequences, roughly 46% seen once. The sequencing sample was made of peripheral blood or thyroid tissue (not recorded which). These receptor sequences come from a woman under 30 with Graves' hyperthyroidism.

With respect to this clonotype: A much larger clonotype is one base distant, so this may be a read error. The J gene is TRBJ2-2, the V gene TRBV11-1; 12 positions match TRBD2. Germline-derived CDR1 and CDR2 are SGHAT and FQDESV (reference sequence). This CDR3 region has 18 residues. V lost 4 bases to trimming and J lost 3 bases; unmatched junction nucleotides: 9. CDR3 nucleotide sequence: TGTGCCAGCAGCTGGAACTATACTAGCGGGAGGCACACCGGGGAGCTGTTTTTT. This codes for CASSWNYTSGRHTGELFF.

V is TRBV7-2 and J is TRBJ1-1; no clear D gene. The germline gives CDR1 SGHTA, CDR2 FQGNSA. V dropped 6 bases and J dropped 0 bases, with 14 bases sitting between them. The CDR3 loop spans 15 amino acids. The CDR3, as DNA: TGTGCCAGCAGGCGGGGTCTCGGATTGAACACTGAAGCTTTCTTT. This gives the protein CASRRGLGLNTEAFF.

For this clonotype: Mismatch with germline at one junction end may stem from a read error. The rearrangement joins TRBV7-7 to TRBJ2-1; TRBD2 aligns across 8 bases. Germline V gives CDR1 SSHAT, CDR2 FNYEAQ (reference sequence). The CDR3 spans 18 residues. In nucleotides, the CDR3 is TGTGCTAGCAGCCCCCGAAGCCAAGCGGGAGTGAGGTACAATGAGCAGTTCTTC. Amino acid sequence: CASSPRSQAGVRYNEQFF.

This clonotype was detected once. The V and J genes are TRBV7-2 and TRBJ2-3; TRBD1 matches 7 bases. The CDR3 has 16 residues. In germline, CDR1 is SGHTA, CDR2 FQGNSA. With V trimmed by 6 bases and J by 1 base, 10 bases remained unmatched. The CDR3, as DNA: TGTGCCAGCAGACCTCGGACAGGATATCGCACAGATACGCAGTATTTT. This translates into CASRPRTGYRTDTQYF.

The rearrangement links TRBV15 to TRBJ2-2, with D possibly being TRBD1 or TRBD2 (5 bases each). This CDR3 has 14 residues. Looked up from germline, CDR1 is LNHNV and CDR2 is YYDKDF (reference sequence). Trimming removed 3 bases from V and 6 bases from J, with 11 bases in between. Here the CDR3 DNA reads TGTGCCACCAGCAGCCGGGGCTACTCCGGGGAGCTGTTTTTT. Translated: CATSSRGYSGELFF.

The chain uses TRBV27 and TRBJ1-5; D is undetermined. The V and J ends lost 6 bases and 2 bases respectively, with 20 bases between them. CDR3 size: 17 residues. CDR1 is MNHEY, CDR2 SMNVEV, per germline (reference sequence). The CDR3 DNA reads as TGTGCCAGCAGCCCTCGACCCCCGGCCCAGGGCAATCAGCCCCAGCATTTT. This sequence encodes CASSPRPPAQGNQPQHF.

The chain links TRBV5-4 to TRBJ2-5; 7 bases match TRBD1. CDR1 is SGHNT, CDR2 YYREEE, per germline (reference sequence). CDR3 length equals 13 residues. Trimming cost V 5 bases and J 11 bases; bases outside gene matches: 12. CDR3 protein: CASSKDRADEQYF. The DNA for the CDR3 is TGTGCCAGCAGTAAAGACAGGGCCGATGAGCAGTACTTC.

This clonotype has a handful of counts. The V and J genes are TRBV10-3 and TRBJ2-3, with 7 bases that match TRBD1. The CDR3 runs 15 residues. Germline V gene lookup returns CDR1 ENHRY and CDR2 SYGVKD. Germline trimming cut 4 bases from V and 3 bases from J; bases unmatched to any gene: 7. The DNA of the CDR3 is TGTGCCATCAGTGCTTTGAGGGGGCAGACAGATACGCAGTATTTT. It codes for CAISALRGQTDTQYF.